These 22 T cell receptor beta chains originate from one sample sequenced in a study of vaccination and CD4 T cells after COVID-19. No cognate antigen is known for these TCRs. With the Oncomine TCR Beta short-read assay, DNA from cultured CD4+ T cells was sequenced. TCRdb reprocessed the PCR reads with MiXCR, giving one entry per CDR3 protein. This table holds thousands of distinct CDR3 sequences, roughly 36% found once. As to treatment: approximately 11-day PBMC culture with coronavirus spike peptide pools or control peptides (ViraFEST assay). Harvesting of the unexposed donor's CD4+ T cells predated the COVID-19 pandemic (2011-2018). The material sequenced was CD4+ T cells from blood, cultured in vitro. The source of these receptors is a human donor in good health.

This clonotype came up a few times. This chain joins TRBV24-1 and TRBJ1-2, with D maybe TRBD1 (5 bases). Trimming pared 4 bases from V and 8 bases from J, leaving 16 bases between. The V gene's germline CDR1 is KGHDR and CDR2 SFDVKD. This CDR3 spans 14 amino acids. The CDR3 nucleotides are TGTGCCACCAGTGACCGCACAGGAGTAAAGGGCTACACCTTC. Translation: CATSDRTGVKGYTF.

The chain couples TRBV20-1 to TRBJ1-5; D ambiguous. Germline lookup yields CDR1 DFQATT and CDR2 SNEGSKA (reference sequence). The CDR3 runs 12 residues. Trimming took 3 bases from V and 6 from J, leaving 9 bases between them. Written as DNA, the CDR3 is TGCAGTGCTAGTACCGGATCTCAGCCCCAGCATTTT. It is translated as CSASTGSQPQHF.

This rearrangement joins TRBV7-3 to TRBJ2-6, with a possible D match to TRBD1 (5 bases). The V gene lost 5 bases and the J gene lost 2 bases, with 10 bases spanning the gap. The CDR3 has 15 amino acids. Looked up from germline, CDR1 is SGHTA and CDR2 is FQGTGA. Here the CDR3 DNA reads TGTGCCAGCAGCGCGCAGGGTACTGGGGCCAACGTCCTGACTTTC. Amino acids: CASSAQGTGANVLTF. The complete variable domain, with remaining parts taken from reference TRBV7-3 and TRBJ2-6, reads GAGVSQTPSNKVTEKGKYVELRCDPISGHTALYWYRQSLGQGPEFLIYFQGTGAADDSGLPNDRFFAVRPEGSVSTLKIQRTERGDSAVYLCASSAQGTGANVLTFGAGSRLTVL.

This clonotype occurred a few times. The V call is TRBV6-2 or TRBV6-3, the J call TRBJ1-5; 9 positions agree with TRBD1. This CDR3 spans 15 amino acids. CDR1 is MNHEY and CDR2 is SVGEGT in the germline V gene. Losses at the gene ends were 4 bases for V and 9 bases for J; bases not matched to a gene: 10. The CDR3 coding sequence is TGTGCCAGCAGTTGGGACAGGGAGGGTCTTTGGCCCCAGCATTTT. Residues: CASSWDREGLWPQHF.

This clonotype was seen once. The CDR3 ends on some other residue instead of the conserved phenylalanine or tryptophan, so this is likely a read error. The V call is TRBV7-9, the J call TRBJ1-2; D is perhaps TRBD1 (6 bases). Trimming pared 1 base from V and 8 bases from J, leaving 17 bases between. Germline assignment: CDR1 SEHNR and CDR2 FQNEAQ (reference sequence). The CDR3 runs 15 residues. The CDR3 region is CASSLDLTGTNGYTV. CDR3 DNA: TGTGCCAGCAGCTTAGACTTGACAGGCACGAACGGCTACACCGTC.

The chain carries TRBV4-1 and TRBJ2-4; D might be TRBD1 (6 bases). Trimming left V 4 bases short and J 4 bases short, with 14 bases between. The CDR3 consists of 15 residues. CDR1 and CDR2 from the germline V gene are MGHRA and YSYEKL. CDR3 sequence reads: CASSRTDPTKNIQYF. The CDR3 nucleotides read TGCGCCAGCAGCCGGACAGATCCAACAAAAAACATTCAGTACTTC.

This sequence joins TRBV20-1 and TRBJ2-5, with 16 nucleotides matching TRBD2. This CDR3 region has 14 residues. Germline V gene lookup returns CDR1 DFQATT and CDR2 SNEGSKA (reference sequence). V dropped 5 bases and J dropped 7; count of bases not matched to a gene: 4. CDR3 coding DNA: TGCAGTGCTGGGACTAGCGGGGGGGTAGGGACCCAGTACTTC. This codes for CSAGTSGGVGTQYF.

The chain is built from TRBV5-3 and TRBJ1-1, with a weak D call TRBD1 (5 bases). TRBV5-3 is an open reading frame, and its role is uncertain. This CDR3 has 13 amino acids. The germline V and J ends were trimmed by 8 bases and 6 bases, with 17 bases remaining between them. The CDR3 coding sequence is TGTGCCAGCAGCCTTGACAGTTCGCCTGAAGCTTTCTTT. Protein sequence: CASSLDSSPEAFF.

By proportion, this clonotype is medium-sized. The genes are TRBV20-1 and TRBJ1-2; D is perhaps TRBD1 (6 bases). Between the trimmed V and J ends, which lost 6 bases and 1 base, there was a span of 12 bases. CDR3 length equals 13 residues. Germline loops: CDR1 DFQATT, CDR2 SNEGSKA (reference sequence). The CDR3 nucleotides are TGCAGTGCGGGAGGGACAAATAACTATGGCTACACCTTC. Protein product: CSAGGTNNYGYTF.

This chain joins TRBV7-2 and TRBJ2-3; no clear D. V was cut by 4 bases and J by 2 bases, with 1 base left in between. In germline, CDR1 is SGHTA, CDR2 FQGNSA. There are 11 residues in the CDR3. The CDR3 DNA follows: TGTGCCAGCAGCTACACAGATACGCAGTATTTT. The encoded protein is CASSYTDTQYF.

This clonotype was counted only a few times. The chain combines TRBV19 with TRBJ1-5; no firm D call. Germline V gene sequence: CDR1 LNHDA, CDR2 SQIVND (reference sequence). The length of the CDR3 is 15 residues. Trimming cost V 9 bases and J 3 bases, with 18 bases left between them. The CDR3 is CASAKSAGNNQPQHF. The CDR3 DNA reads TGTGCCAGCGCTAAGTCGGCGGGAAACAATCAGCCCCAGCATTTT.

CDR3 bases: TGTGCCAGCAGCTTATGGGCTACTAGCGGGGGGCCCACAGATACGCAGTATTTT. This sequence encodes CASSLWATSGGPTDTQYF. J is TRBJ2-3 and V is TRBV7-6; 12 bases line up with TRBD2. Germline V gene sequence: CDR1 SGHVS, CDR2 FNYEAQ. The V segment lost 2 bases and the J segment 2 bases; nucleotides outside the gene matches: 8. This CDR3 has 18 residues.

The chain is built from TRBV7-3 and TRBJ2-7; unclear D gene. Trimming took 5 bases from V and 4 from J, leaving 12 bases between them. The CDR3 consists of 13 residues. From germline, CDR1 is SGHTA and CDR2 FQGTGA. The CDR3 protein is CASSHTPGYEQYF. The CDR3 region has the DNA TGTGCCAGCAGCCACACCCCTGGGTACGAGCAGTACTTC.

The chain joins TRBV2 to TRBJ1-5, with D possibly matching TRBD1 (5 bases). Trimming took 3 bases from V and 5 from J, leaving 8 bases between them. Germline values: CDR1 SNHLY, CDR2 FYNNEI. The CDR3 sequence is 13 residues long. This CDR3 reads CASSEGGYQPQHF. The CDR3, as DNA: TGTGCCAGCAGTGAGGGGGGATATCAGCCCCAGCATTTT.

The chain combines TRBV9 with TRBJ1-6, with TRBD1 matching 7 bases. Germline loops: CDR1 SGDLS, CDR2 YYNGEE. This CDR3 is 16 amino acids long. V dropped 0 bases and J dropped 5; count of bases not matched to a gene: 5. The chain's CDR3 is CASSVGYRGHNSPLHF. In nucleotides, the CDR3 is TGTGCCAGCAGCGTAGGTTACAGGGGACATAATTCACCCCTCCACTTT. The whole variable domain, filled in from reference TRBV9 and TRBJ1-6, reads DSGVTQTPKHLITATGQRVTLRCSPRSGDLSVYWYQQSLDQGLQFLIQYYNGEERAKGNILERFSAQQFPDLHSELNLSSLELGDSALYFCASSVGYRGHNSPLHFGNGTRLTVT.

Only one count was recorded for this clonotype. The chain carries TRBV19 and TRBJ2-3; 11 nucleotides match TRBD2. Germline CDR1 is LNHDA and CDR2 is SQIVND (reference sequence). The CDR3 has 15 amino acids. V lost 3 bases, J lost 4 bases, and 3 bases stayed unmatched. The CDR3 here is CASSILAGGADTQYF. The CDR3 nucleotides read TGTGCCAGTAGTATCCTAGCGGGGGGAGCAGATACGCAGTATTTT.

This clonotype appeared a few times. The CDR3 here is CASSSLLTGGNGYTF. The CDR3 nucleotides are TGTGCCAGCAGTTCCCTACTCACAGGGGGCAACGGCTACACCTTC. The chain carries TRBV27 and TRBJ1-2; 9 nucleotides align to TRBD1. Looked up from germline, CDR1 is MNHEY and CDR2 is SMNVEV (reference sequence). The CDR3 runs to 15 residues. Trimming removed 4 bases from V and 8 bases from J; junction bases left unmatched: 11.

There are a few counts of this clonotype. The CDR3 nucleotides are TGCAGTGCTAGAGAACTAGCGGGGCTCGAGACCCAGTACTTC. Amino acids: CSARELAGLETQYF. This rearrangement joins TRBV20-1 to TRBJ2-5; 10 bases agree with TRBD2. Trimming removed 0 bases from V and 5 bases from J; junction bases left unmatched: 3. The germline V gene encodes CDR1 DFQATT and CDR2 SNEGSKA (reference sequence). This CDR3 has 14 residues.

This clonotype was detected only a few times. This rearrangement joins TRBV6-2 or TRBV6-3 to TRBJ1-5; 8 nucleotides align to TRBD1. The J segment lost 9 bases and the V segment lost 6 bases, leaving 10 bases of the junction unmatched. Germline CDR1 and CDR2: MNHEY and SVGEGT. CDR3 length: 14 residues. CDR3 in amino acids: CASSHGQGAWPQHF. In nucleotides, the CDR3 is TGTGCCAGCAGCCATGGACAGGGAGCTTGGCCCCAGCATTTT.

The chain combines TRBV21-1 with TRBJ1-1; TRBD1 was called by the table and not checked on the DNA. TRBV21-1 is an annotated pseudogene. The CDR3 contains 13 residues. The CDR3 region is CASNKDRNTEAFF. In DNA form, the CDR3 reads TGTGCCAGCAATAAAGACAGGAACACTGAAGCTTTCTTT.

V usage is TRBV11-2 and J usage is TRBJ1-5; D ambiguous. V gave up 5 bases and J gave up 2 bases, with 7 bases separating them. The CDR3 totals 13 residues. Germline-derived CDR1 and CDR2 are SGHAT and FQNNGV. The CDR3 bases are TGTGCCAGCAGCCTGTCAGGCAATCAGCCCCAGCATTTT. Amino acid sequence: CASSLSGNQPQHF. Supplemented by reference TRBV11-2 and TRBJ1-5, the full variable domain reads EAGVAQSPRYKIIEKRQSVAFWCNPISGHATLYWYQQILGQGPKLLIQFQNNGVVDDSQLPKDRFSAERLKGVDSTLKIQPAKLEDSAVYLCASSLSGNQPQHFGDGTRLSIL.

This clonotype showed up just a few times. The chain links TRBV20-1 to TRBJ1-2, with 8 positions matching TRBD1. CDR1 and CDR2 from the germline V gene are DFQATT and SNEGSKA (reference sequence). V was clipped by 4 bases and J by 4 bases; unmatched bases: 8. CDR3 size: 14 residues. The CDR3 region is CSAKDRDRVYGYTF. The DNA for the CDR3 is TGCAGTGCTAAGGACAGGGATCGCGTCTATGGCTACACCTTC.